These 14 T cell receptor beta chains were sequenced from one sample in a study of graft-versus-host responses after intestinal transplantation. The method was immunoSEQ multiplex PCR; TCRdb's version includes in-frame clones alone and lacks a portion of them. The sample consists of nearly 95,000 clones, around 93% of them appearing once. The antigens of these receptors remain unknown. The source material was unstimulated CD8+ T cells sorted from spleen or lymph node cells, sampled before intestinal transplant. Every receptor here comes from a human donor who received an intestinal transplant.

V gene TRBV7-9 combines with J gene TRBJ1-4; D remains ambiguous. The CDR3 contains 15 residues. V was trimmed by 5 bases and J by 8 bases, leaving 18 bases between them. The V gene's germline CDR1 is SEHNR and CDR2 FQNEAQ (reference sequence). The CDR3 DNA reads as TGTGCCAGCAGCCCAAGGGAGAATTTAGGGGAAAAACTGTTTTTT. It is translated as CASSPRENLGEKLFF.

A single count supports this clone. This chain links TRBV14 with TRBJ2-7; D unresolved. Germline V lookup: CDR1 SGHDN, CDR2 FVKESK. Trimming took 1 base from V and 0 from J, leaving 7 bases between them. CDR3 length: 14 residues. The CDR3: CASSQGTYSYEQYF. DNA for the CDR3: TGTGCCAGCAGCCAAGGAACTTACTCCTACGAGCAGTACTTC.

The chain couples TRBV27 to TRBJ1-1, with 10 bases matching TRBD1. The germline V gene encodes CDR1 MNHEY and CDR2 SMNVEV (reference sequence). J was trimmed by 2 bases and V by 7 bases; bases with no gene match: 4. This CDR3 region has 14 residues. CDR3 sequence (DNA): TGTGCCAGCACCACGACAGGGGGCAACACTGAAGCTTTCTTT. Its translation: CASTTTGGNTEAFF.

CDR3 residues: CASSDEALSLNTEAFF. As DNA, the CDR3 is TGTGCCAGCAGTGACGAGGCCCTCTCTCTGAACACTGAAGCTTTCTTT. The chain recombines TRBV2 with TRBJ1-1, with no clear D. V lost 3 bases to trimming and J lost 0 bases, with 14 bases between them. The CDR3 loop spans 16 amino acids. The V gene's germline CDR1 is SNHLY and CDR2 FYNNEI. Combining the CDR3 with reference TRBV2 and TRBJ1-1 gives the whole variable domain EPEVTQTPSHQVTQMGQEVILRCVPISNHLYFYWYRQILGQKVEFLVSFYNNEISEKSEIFDDQFSVERPDGSNFTLKIRSTKLEDSAMYFCASSDEALSLNTEAFFGQGTRLTVV.

This chain connects TRBV19 to TRBJ1-2; TRBD1 is a possible D gene (5 bases). Trimming cost V 7 bases and J 8 bases, with 17 bases left between them. The CDR3 extends over 13 amino acids. Germline V gene data show CDR1 as LNHDA and CDR2 as SQIVND (reference sequence). Here the CDR3 DNA reads TGTGCCAGTACCCCAGGGCTGGCAGGGGGCTACACCTTC. This codes for CASTPGLAGGYTF. Combining the CDR3 with reference TRBV19 and TRBJ1-2 gives the whole variable domain DGGITQSPKYLFRKEGQNVTLSCEQNLNHDAMYWYRQDPGQGLRLIYYSQIVNDFQKGDIAEGYSVSREKKESFPLTVTSAQKNPTAFYLCASTPGLAGGYTFGSGTRLTVV.

This clone was counted once. V is TRBV7-9 and J is TRBJ2-3; TRBD2 matches at 12 bases. V lost 1 base and J lost 2; bases outside the gene matches: 4. The CDR3 extends over 17 amino acids. Germline V gene data show CDR1 as SEHNR and CDR2 as FQNEAQ (reference sequence). The CDR3 sequence is CASSLGTSGVITDTQYF. The CDR3 region has the DNA TGTGCCAGCAGCTTAGGGACTAGCGGGGTCATCACAGATACGCAGTATTTT. Drawing the rest from reference TRBV7-9 and TRBJ2-3, the complete variable domain is DTGVSQNPRHKITKRGQNVTFRCDPISEHNRLYWYRQTLGQGPEFLTYFQNEAQLEKSRLLSDRFSAERPKGSFSTLEIQRTEQGDSAMYLCASSLGTSGVITDTQYFGPGTRLTVL.

This chain connects TRBV7-2 to TRBJ2-1, with 12 bases aligning to TRBD2. V lost 7 bases and J lost 0; bases outside the gene matches: 10. CDR1 is SGHTA and CDR2 is FQGNSA in the germline V gene. The CDR3 consists of 18 residues. The CDR3 loop is CASNRLAGAPSSYNEQFF. The CDR3 nucleotides are TGTGCCAGCAACCGACTAGCGGGGGCCCCCAGCTCCTACAATGAGCAGTTCTTC.

The chain is built from TRBV11-2 and TRBJ1-1; 8 nucleotides agree with TRBD1. The CDR3 runs to 16 residues. V lost 5 bases, J lost 0 bases, and 8 bases stayed unmatched. CDR1 is SGHAT, CDR2 FQNNGV, per germline. CDR3 in DNA: TGTGCCAGCAGCCCCTGGACAGGGCCGGTGAACACTGAAGCTTTCTTT. As protein: CASSPWTGPVNTEAFF.

The chain combines TRBV7-6 with TRBJ2-2, with D perhaps TRBD1 (5 bases). Germline V CDR1 and CDR2: SGHVS, FNYEAQ. This CDR3 region has 17 residues. The germline V and J ends were trimmed by 5 bases and 4 bases, with 20 bases remaining between them. As DNA, the CDR3 is TGTGCCAGCAGCCCACCCGCGACAGTATTGGGCACCGGGGAGCTGTTTTTT. Its protein is CASSPPATVLGTGELFF.

The chain couples TRBV7-2 to TRBJ2-3, with D perhaps matching TRBD1 (7 bases). V was trimmed by 4 bases and J by 3 bases, leaving 17 bases between them. Germline V gives CDR1 SGHTA, CDR2 FQGNSA. This CDR3 comprises 16 residues. The CDR3 sequence: CASSYLEGAGTDTQYF. The CDR3 DNA follows: TGTGCCAGCAGCTACTTAGAGGGGGCGGGGACAGATACGCAGTATTTT.

The gene calls are TRBV7-2 and TRBJ1-2; a weak D match, TRBD1 (5 bases). The CDR3 covers 15 residues. Germline values: CDR1 SGHTA, CDR2 FQGNSA. V lost 4 bases and J lost 3, with 15 bases in between. CDR3 residues: CASSSRRGIDYGYTF. The CDR3 DNA follows: TGTGCCAGCAGCTCCCGACGGGGGATAGACTATGGCTACACCTTC.

The chain uses TRBV4-3 and TRBJ1-1; 7 positions match TRBD1. There are 17 residues in the CDR3. J was trimmed by 4 bases and V by 0 bases; bases with no gene match: 11. Germline CDR1 is LGHNA and CDR2 is YSLEER. The CDR3 DNA is TGCGCCAGCAGCCAAGATCGCCCTGTAGCAGGGGGCACTGAAGCTTTCTTT. This encodes CASSQDRPVAGGTEAFF.

The chain uses TRBV15 and TRBJ2-4; 8 bases align to TRBD1. Germline loops: CDR1 LNHNV, CDR2 YYDKDF (reference sequence). Trimming at V came to 0 bases and at J to 1 base, leaving 8 bases not matched to a gene. The CDR3 contains 18 residues. The CDR3 loop is CATSRDLQGAGAKNIQYF. The DNA of the CDR3 is TGTGCCACCAGCAGAGATCTCCAGGGGGCCGGGGCCAAAAACATTCAGTACTTC.

As for this clone: Other DNA sequences in this sample translate to the same CDR3. V is TRBV27 and J is TRBJ1-1, with 7 bases fitting TRBD1. Germline V gene lookup returns CDR1 MNHEY and CDR2 SMNVEV (reference sequence). The J segment lost 0 bases and the V segment lost 3 bases, leaving 1 base of the junction unmatched. The length of the CDR3 is 14 residues. This CDR3 reads CASSLTGMNTEAFF. DNA of the CDR3: TGTGCCAGCAGTTTGACAGGGATGAACACTGAAGCTTTCTTT.